The 18 T cell receptor beta chains reported below all come from one sample, sequenced in a study of control samples from healthy donors and cancer patients. The data were produced by immunoSEQ multiplex PCR, yet TCRdb's version contains in-frame clones alone and is incomplete. The sample includes about 82,000 clones, around 94% seen only once; the top ten take less than 6%. The sample consisted of blood. These receptors were obtained from a woman younger than 35 in good health.

The chain couples TRBV27 to TRBJ2-7, with 11 nucleotides matching TRBD2. Trimming removed 8 bases from V and 7 bases from J; junction bases left unmatched: 10. Germline values: CDR1 MNHEY, CDR2 SMNVEV (reference sequence). The CDR3 is made up of 14 amino acids. This CDR3 is CASAEASGRREQYF. The CDR3, as DNA: TGTGCCAGCGCTGAGGCTAGCGGGAGGCGGGAGCAGTACTTC.

V is TRBV5-4 and J is TRBJ1-2; 10 bases are a match to TRBD1. The CDR3 is 16 amino acids. Germline V gene data show CDR1 as SGHNT and CDR2 as YYREEE (reference sequence). The trim removed 4 bases at V and 10 bases at J, leaving 16 bases unmatched. The DNA for the CDR3 is TGTGCCAGCAGCCGATCGACCGGGACAGGGGATCCCTCCTACACCTTC. Translated: CASSRSTGTGDPSYTF.

CDR3 protein: CASSTGQANTEAFF. The CDR3 coding sequence is TGTGCCAGCAGCACTGGACAGGCGAACACTGAAGCTTTCTTT. J is TRBJ1-1 and V is TRBV28, with TRBD1 identical over 7 bases. The V gene end was trimmed by 6 bases and the J gene end by 1 base; junction bases not matched to a gene: 5. The CDR3 extends over 14 amino acids. CDR1 is MDHEN and CDR2 is SYDVKM in the germline V gene.

The CDR3 sequence: CASSLVGVHTIYF. CDR3 sequence (DNA): TGTGCCAGCAGCTTAGTGGGGGTTCACACCATATATTTT. The rearrangement links TRBV7-9 to TRBJ1-3, with D possibly TRBD1 on 5 matching bases. Trimming pared 1 base from V and 8 bases from J, leaving 9 bases between. The CDR3 sequence is 13 residues long. CDR1 SEHNR and CDR2 FQNEAQ come from the germline V gene (reference sequence).

This chain links TRBV5-5 with TRBJ1-5; TRBD1 might be the D (6 bases). The CDR3 contains 15 residues. The germline gives CDR1 SGHKS, CDR2 YYEKEE (reference sequence). V was shortened by 3 bases and J by 0 bases, with 10 bases between the two germline ends. The CDR3, as DNA: TGTGCCAGCAGCTCCCGACAGGTTAGCAATCAGCCCCAGCATTTT. It translates to CASSSRQVSNQPQHF.

The rearrangement joins TRBV29-1 to TRBJ2-5; D gene ambiguous. Trimming stripped 4 bases from V and 5 bases from J, with 8 bases between. The CDR3 loop spans 11 amino acids. Germline V gives CDR1 SQVTM, CDR2 ANQGSEA. CDR3 loop: CSVVWWETQYF. The CDR3 bases are TGCAGCGTTGTTTGGTGGGAGACCCAGTACTTC.

This clone was found a few times. This chain uses TRBV5-1 with TRBJ2-1; TRBD2 matches at 9 bases. The germline CDR1 and CDR2 sequences are SGHRS and YFSETQ. The CDR3 covers 15 residues. Germline trimming cut 4 bases from V and 3 bases from J; bases unmatched to any gene: 5. The chain's CDR3 is CASSTQRGDYNEQFF. In DNA form, the CDR3 reads TGCGCCAGCAGCACTCAGCGGGGGGACTACAATGAGCAGTTCTTC.

This clone has just one count. The V gene is TRBV27, the J gene TRBJ1-1, with D uncertain. The germline gives CDR1 MNHEY, CDR2 SMNVEV (reference sequence). The length of the CDR3 is 13 residues. V was cut by 10 bases and J by 1 base, with 13 bases left in between. This CDR3 reads CATMTVTNTEAFF. CDR3 nucleotide sequence: TGTGCCACTATGACGGTGACGAACACTGAAGCTTTCTTT.

This chain links TRBV4-1 with TRBJ2-3; 11 positions agree with TRBD2. J lost 6 bases, V lost 2 bases, and 25 bases had no gene match. CDR1 and CDR2 (germline): MGHRA, YSYEKL. The CDR3 extends over 22 amino acids. CDR3 sequence reads: CASSQLPGTGEFLAGGWDTQYF. In DNA, the CDR3 is TGCGCCAGCAGCCAACTACCCGGCACAGGGGAGTTCTTAGCGGGAGGGTGGGATACGCAGTATTTT.

CDR3 DNA sequence: TGTGCCACCAGTGACGCAGGTGGTTCTGGAAACACCATATATTTT. This encodes CATSDAGGSGNTIYF. The genes are TRBV24-1 and TRBJ1-3, with unresolved D. V was trimmed by 4 bases and J by 1 base, leaving 10 bases between them. The CDR3 loop spans 15 amino acids. Germline V gene data show CDR1 as KGHDR and CDR2 as SFDVKD.

This chain uses TRBV6-2 or TRBV6-3 with TRBJ1-1; tentatively, D is TRBD1 (5 bases). V was trimmed by 4 bases and J by 7 bases, leaving 10 bases between them. There are 12 residues in the CDR3. The germline V gene has CDR1 MNHEY and CDR2 SVGEGT. In DNA, the CDR3 is TGTGCCAGCAGTTTCGGGACGAATGAAGCTTTCTTT. Its protein product is CASSFGTNEAFF.

V usage is TRBV10-3 and J usage is TRBJ1-4; D remains ambiguous. Between the trimmed V and J ends, which lost 6 bases and 5 bases, there was a span of 10 bases. The CDR3 runs 13 residues. The V gene's germline CDR1 is ENHRY and CDR2 SYGVKD. CDR3 sequence reads: CAIRPEQNEKLFF. The CDR3 coding sequence is TGTGCCATCAGACCGGAACAAAATGAAAAACTGTTTTTT.

The CDR3 DNA reads as TGTGCCAGTAGCACTCACCGGGACAGTCGCGCCTACGAGCAGTACTTC. This codes for CASSTHRDSRAYEQYF. V and J are TRBV19 and TRBJ2-7; TRBD1 agrees at 7 bases. CDR1 is LNHDA and CDR2 is SQIVND in the germline V gene (reference sequence). Losses at the gene ends were 6 bases for V and 2 bases for J; bases not matched to a gene: 13. The CDR3 contains 16 residues.

The V gene is TRBV5-1, the J gene TRBJ2-7; 11 nucleotides match TRBD2. The J segment lost 6 bases and the V segment lost 2 bases, leaving 4 bases of the junction unmatched. Germline lookup yields CDR1 SGHRS and CDR2 YFSETQ. This CDR3 comprises 14 residues. The CDR3 DNA reads TGCGCCAGCAGCTTAACTAGCGGGGGTCGCGAGCAGTACTTC. This gives the protein CASSLTSGGREQYF.

The chain uses TRBV24-1 and TRBJ2-2, with D unclear. Germline V gene data show CDR1 as KGHDR and CDR2 as SFDVKD. V was shortened by 1 base and J by 1 base, with 12 bases between the two germline ends. The CDR3 consists of 17 residues. This CDR3 is CATSDFRGGQNTGELFF. CDR3 DNA sequence: TGTGCCACCAGTGATTTTAGAGGCGGCCAGAACACCGGGGAGCTGTTTTTT.

The chain uses TRBV9 and TRBJ2-1; D not certain. Trimming removed 4 bases from V and 9 bases from J, with 11 bases in between. Germline lookup yields CDR1 SGDLS and CDR2 YYNGEE. CDR3 size: 12 residues. Here the CDR3 reads CASSPVDGEQFF. The CDR3 DNA is TGTGCCAGCAGCCCTGTCGACGGTGAGCAGTTCTTC. Based on the CDR3 plus reference TRBV9 and TRBJ2-1, the full variable domain is DSGVTQTPKHLITATGQRVTLRCSPRSGDLSVYWYQQSLDQGLQFLIQYYNGEERAKGNILERFSAQQFPDLHSELNLSSLELGDSALYFCASSPVDGEQFFGPGTRLTVL.

The rearrangement links TRBV9 to TRBJ2-1; 9 bases match TRBD2. CDR3 length equals 15 residues. V lost 1 base and J lost 7; bases outside the gene matches: 6. The germline V gene has CDR1 SGDLS and CDR2 YYNGEE. CDR3: CASSVNRLAGNEQFF. DNA for the CDR3: TGTGCCAGCAGCGTAAACCGCCTAGCGGGAAATGAGCAGTTCTTC.

The chain combines TRBV19 with TRBJ2-2; possibly TRBD1 for D (5 bases). Germline V gene sequence: CDR1 LNHDA, CDR2 SQIVND (reference sequence). V gave up 7 bases and J gave up 0 bases, with 15 bases separating them. The CDR3 contains 16 residues. The CDR3 DNA sequence: TGTGCCAGTACCCAAGGGTGGGGCGCGAACACCGGGGAGCTGTTTTTT. It yields the protein CASTQGWGANTGELFF.